This T cell receptor (beta chain) came from a study of shared clonotypes between healthy human individuals (TCRdb year 2020). Turning to the overall study: A couple of women and a few men aged 18 to 49 years were included in the cohort. For each donor, CD4 naive and CD4 memory were each given three plates, CD8 naive was given two plates, and CD8 memory was given one plate. Blood TCR repertoires of five healthy adults were deeply sequenced to estimate repertoire size and the extent of clonotype sharing between individuals. To increase sequencing depth and limit assay-specific biases, TCR repertoire library preparation and sequencing were carried out by different laboratories using diverse techniques. Leukapheresis yielded between about 0.85 and 9.5 billion PBMCs per donor.

What the authors observed across the whole study: Incomplete sequencing was indicated by rarefaction of sorted-subset datasets, despite the large sequencing depth. Sharing across several donors was observed for about 5% of naive CD4, over 3% of naive CD8, 2.3% of memory CD4, and around 0.4% of memory CD8 clonotypes. Naive subsets generally had larger estimated clonotype richness than memory subsets did. The small number of donors limited the genetic and exposure-history diversity represented. Pairwise subsampling led to the expectation that sequencing depth would affect the degree of clonotype sharing among donors. Sampling was restricted to blood, and TCR repertoires in tissue are likely to differ from TCR repertoires in blood. Compared with non-shared clonotypes, the clonotypes found in all four sorted-subset donors had higher generation probabilities.

This clone was seen only once. Its specific antigen is unknown. Base qualities were left out, and no much larger clone turns up one base away. Including cysteine and phenylalanine, the CDR3 has 15 amino acids. Only CDR3 DNA remains: 45 bases, in frame from the first base. Clipping removes 2 bases from V and 9 bases from J, with 8 as the unmatched junction base count. CDR1 and CDR2 (LNHDA, SQIVND) derive from the germline V gene (reference sequence). Using the deep immunoSEQ assay, TCR CDR3 regions were amplified from genomic DNA by multiplex PCR. Genomic DNA extracted from each cell subset was distributed evenly over all wells of several immunoSEQ 96-well plates, and each plate served as one replicate. For sorted subsets, each replicate PCR was loaded with approximately 200 ng genomic DNA, equivalent to some 31,000 T cell genomes. The purified libraries were quantified using a Qubit 3.0 fluorometer, sized with a Bioanalyzer 2100, and then quantified again using the KAPA Library Quantification kit. Every immunoSEQ 96-well plate was sequenced on a dedicated single-read 150-cycle Illumina NextSeq 550 flow cell. From the authors' description of their analysis: The immunoSEQ output contained only junctional sequences without quality scores, so filtering could not match that applied to full-length reads. To assign V/J genes and CDR3, sequences were annotated against IMGT germline references using PyIR, a Python wrapper for IgBLAST v1.9. Reads with weak V/J assignments (E-value above 1e-6), missing CDR3, stop codons, out-of-frame junctions, or ambiguous translated residues were removed. V3J clonotypes were defined by identical inferred V gene, J gene, and CDR3 amino acid sequence. Percentage overlap between repertoires was calculated by dividing the number of shared unique clonotypes by the size of the smaller repertoire. Richness of each repertoire was evaluated using RTK rarefaction, the Chao1 estimator, and Recon v2.1 estimates of unobserved clonotypes. For all TCRbeta clonotypes obtained by the gDNA method from a handful of donors, generation probabilities were computed with OLGA. TCRdb took this table from immuneACCESS and kept in-frame rearrangements with V and J called. Such tables lack part of the clones; where checked against another copy, unresolved V genes explain under half of the gap, and the rest is unexplained. V, J and clone size are those of that table, while D and trimming were read from the DNA. This sample comprises about 2,200,000 clones, around 93% of them detected only once. Roughly 1.8% of the sample goes to the ten largest clones.

CD8 naive samples consisted of CD45RO-negative cells that were positively selected for CCR7, yielding a CD45RA+CCR7+ population without TemRA cells. Healthy HIV-negative adults with no recently reported acute infections or vaccinations were included as donors. Only Caucasian adults living in Nashville, Tennessee, USA were represented among the donors. After blood collection by leukapheresis, PBMCs were isolated using Ficoll-Histopaque density gradient centrifugation and then cryopreserved in the vapor phase of liquid nitrogen. Analytical flow cytometry was used to check the purity and quantity of each magnetically sorted T cell population. Genomic DNA was isolated from each sorted fraction and quantified by UV absorbance on a Nanodrop 2000c.

The sequence is built from TRBV19 and TRBJ2-1; TRBD2 lines up with 9 middle nucleotides. This receptor was taken from a young man in good health. Some clones in this sample may be carry-over from other donors' samples. The specimen was naive CD8+ T cells from PBMCs. The cell subset or site label on this specimen signifies: CD45RA+CCR7+. The nucleotide sequence is given as TGTGCCAGTAGTATATTGGTGCGGGAGGGCGGTGAGCAGTTCTTC. The resulting protein is CASSILVREGGEQFF.